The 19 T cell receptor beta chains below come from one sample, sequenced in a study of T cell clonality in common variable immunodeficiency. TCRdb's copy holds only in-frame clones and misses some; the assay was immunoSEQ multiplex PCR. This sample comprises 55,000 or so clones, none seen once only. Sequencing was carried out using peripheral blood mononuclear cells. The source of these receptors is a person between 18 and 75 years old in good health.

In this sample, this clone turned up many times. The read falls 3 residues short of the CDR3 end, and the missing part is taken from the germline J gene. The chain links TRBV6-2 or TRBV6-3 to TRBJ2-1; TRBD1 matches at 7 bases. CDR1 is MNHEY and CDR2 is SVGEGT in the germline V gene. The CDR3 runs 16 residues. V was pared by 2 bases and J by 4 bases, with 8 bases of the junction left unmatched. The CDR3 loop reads CASSYRGRSSYNEQFF. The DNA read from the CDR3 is TGTGCCAGCAGTTACAGGGGGCGATCCTCTTACAATGAG.

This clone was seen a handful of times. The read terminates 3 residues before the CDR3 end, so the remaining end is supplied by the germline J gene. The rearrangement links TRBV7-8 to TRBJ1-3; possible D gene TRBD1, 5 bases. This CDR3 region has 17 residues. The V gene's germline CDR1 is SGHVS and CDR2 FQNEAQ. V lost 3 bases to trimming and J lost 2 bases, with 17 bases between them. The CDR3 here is CASSFVLQGRAGNTIYF. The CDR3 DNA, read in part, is TGTGCCAGCAGCTTCGTTCTTCAAGGCAGGGCTGGAAACACC.

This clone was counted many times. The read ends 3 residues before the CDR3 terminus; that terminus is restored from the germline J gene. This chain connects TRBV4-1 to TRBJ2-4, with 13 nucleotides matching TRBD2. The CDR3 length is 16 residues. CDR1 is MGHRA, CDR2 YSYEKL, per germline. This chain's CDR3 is CASSFRTSGSTRIQYF. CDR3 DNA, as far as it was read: TGCGCCAGCAGCTTCAGGACTAGCGGGAGCACCAGGATT.

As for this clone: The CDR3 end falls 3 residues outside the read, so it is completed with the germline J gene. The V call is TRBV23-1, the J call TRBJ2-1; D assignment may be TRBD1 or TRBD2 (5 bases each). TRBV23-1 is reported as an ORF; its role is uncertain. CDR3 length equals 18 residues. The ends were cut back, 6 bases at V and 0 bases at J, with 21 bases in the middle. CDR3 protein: CASRSTQPLRGSYNEQFF. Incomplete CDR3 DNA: TGCGCCAGCAGGTCAACCCAGCCGCTGAGGGGCTCCTACAATGAG.

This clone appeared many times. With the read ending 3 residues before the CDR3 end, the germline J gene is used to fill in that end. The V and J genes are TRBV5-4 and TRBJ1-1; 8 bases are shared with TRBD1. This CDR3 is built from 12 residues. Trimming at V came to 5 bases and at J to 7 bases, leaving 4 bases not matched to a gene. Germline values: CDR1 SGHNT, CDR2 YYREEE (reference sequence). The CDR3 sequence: CASRTGELEAFF. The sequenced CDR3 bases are TGTGCCAGCAGGACAGGGGAACTTGAA. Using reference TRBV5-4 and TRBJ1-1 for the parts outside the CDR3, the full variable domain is ETGVTQSPTHLIKTRGQQVTLRCSSQSGHNTVSWYQQALGQGPQFIFQYYREEENGRGNFPPRFSGLQFPNYSSELNVNALELDDSALYLCASRTGELEAFFGQGTRLTVV.

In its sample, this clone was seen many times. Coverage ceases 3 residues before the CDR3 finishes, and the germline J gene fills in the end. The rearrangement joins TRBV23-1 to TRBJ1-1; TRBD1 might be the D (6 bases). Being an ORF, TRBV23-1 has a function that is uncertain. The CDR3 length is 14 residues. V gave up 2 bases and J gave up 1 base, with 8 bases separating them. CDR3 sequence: CASSQGGKNTEAFF. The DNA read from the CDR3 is TGCGCCAGCAGTCAAGGGGGCAAGAACACTGAA.

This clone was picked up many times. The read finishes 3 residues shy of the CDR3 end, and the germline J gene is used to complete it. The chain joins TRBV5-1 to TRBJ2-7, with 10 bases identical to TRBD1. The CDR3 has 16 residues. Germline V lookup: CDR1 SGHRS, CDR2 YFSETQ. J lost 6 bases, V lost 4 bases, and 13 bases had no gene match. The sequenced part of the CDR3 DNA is TGCGCCAGCAGCCTGGGACAGGGGAACGCAAGGGTCGAG. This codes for CASSLGQGNARVE. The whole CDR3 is CASSLGQGNARVEQYF.

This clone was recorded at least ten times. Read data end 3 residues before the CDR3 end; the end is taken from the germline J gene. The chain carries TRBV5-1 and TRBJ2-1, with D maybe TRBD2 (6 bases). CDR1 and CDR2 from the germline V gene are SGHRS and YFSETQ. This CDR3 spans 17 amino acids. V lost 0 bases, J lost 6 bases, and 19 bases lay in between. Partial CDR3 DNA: TGCGCCAGCAGCTTGGCCTTCGGGACTCATCACCCCAATGAG. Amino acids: CASSLAFGTHHPNE. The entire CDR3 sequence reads CASSLAFGTHHPNEQFF.

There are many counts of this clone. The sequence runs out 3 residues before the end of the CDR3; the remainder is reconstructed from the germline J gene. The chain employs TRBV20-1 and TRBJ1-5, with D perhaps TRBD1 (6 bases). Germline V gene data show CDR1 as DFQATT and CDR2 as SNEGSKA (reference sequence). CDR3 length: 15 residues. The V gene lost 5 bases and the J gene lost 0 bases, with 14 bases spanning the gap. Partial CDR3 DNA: TGCAGTGCTCTAAGGACAGAGTATAGCAATCAGCCC. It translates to CSALRTEYSNQP. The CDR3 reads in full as CSALRTEYSNQPQHF.

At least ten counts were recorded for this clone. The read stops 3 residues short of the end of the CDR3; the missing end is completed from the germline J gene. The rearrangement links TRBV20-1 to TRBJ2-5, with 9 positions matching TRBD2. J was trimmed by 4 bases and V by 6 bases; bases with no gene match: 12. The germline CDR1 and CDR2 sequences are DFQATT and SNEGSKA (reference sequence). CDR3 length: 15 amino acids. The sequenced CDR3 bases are TGCAGTGCCGGCGGGGTAGCGGGAGATGGAGAGACC. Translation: CSAGGVAGDGET. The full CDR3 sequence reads CSAGGVAGDGETQYF.

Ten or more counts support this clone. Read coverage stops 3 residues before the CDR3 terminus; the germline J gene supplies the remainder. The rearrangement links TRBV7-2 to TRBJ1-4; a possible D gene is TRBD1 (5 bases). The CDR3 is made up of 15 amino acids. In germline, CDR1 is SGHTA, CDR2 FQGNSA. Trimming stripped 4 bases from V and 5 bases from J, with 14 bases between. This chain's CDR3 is CASSWGGIKNEKLFF. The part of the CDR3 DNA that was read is TGTGCCAGCAGCTGGGGGGGTATTAAAAATGAAAAA.

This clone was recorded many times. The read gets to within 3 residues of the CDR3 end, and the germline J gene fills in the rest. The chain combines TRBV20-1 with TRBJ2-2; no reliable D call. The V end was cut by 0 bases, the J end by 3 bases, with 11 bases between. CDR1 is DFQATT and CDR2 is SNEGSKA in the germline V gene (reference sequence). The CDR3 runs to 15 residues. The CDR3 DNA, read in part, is TGCAGTGCTAGAGATAGGCAGGATTACACCGGGGAG. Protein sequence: CSARDRQDYTGE. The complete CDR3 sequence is CSARDRQDYTGELFF.

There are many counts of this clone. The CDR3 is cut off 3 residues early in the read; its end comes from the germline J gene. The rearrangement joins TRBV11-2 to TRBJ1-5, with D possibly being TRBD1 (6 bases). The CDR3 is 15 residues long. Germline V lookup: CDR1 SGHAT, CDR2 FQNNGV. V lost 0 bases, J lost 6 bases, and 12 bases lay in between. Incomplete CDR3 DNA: TGTGCCAGCAGCTTAGATGCAGGGGTATCTCAGCCC. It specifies CASSLDAGVSQP. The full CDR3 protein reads CASSLDAGVSQPQHF.

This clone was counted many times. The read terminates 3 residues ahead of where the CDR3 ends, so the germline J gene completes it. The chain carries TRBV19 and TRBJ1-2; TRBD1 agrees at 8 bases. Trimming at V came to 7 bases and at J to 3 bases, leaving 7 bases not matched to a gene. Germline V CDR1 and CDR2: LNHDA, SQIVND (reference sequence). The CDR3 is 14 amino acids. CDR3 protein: CASTPSGQDYGYTF. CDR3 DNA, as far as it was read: TGTGCCAGTACACCCTCGGGACAGGACTATGGC.

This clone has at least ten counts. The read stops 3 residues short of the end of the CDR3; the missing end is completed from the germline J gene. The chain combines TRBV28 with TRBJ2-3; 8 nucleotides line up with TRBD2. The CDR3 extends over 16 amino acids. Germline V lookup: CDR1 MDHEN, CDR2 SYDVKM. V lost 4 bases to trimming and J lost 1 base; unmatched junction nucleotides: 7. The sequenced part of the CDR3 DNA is TGTGCCAGCAGTTCCGAATTAGCGGGACGCACAGATACG. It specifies CASSSELAGRTDT. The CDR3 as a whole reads CASSSELAGRTDTQYF.

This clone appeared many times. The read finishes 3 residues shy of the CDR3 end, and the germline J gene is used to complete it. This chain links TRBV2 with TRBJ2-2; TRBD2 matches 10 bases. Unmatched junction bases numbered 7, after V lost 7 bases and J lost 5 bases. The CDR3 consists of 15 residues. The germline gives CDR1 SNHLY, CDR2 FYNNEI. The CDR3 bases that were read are TGTGCCAGCACCCCCGGGACTAGCGAAACCGGGGAG. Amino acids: CASTPGTSETGE. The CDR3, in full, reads CASTPGTSETGELFF.

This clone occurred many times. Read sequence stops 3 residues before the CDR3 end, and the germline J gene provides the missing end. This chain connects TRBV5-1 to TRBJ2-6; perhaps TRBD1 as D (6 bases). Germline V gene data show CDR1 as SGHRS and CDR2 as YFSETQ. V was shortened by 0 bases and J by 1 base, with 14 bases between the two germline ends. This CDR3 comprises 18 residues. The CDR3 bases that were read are TGCGCCAGCAGCTTGGCAGGCAGGGGTACTTCTGGGGCCAACGTC. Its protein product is CASSLAGRGTSGANV. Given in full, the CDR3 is CASSLAGRGTSGANVLTF.

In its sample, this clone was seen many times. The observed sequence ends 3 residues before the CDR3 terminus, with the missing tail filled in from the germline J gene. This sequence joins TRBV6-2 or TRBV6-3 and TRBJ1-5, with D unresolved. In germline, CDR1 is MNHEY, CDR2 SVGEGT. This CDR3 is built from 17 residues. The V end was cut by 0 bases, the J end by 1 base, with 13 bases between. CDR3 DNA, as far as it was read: TGTGCCAGCAGTTACTCTTTGGGCCGGATAAGCAATCAGCCC. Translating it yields CASSYSLGRISNQP. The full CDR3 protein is CASSYSLGRISNQPQHF.

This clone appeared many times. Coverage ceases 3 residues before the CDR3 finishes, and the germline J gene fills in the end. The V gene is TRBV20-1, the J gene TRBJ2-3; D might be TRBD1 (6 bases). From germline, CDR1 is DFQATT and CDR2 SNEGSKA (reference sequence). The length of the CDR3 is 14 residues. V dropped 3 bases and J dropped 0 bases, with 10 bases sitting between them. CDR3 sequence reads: CSARGAESTDTQYF. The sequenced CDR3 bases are TGCAGTGCTAGGGGGGCGGAGAGCACAGATACG.